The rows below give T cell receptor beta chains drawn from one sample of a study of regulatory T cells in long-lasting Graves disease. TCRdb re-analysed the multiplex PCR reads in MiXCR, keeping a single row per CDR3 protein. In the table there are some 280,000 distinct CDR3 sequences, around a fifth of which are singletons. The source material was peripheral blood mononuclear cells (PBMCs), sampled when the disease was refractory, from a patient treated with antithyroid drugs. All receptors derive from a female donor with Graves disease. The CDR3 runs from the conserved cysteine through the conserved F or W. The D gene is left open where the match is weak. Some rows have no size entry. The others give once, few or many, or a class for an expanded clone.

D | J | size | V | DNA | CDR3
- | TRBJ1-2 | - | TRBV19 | TGTGCCAGTAGTATCCGGAACTATGGCTACACCTTC | CASSIRNYGYTF
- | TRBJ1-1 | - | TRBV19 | TGTGCCAGTAGTATTTCAGGGTCGAACACTGAAGCTTTCTTT | CASSISGSNTEAFF
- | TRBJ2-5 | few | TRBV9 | TGTGCCAGCAGCGTTAGTCCGGGGGAGACCCAGTACTTC | CASSVSPGETQYF
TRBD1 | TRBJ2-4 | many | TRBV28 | TGTGCCAGCAGTCCACGACAGGGGGCCGAAAACATTCAGTACTTC | CASSPRQGAENIQYF
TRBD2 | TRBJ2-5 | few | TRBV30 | TGTGCCTGGACGCCCGGGACTATGGAAGAGACCCAGTACTTC | CAWTPGTMEETQYF
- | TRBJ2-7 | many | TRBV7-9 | TGTGCCAGCAGCAAACAGCGCTCCTACGAGCAGTACTTC | CASSKQRSYEQYF
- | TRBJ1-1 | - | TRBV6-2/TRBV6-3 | TGTGCCAGCAGTAGGGCCCAACCTACTGAAGCTTTCTTT | CASSRAQPTEAFF
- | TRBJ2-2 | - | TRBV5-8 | TGTGCCAGCAGGGATACAGGTTCGAACACCGGGGAGCTGTTTTTT | CASRDTGSNTGELFF
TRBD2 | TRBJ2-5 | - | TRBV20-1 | TGCAGTGCTGGCCGACCGGGACTAGACTCGGAGACCCAGTACTTC | CSAGRPGLDSETQYF
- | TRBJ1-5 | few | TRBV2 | TGTGCCAGCAGTGAAAACAGGGCCCCTAATCAGCCCCAGCATTTT | CASSENRAPNQPQHF
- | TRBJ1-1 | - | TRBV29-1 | TGCAGCGTTGAAGGGTATGAGGCGGGGAACACTGAAGCTTTCTTT | CSVEGYEAGNTEAFF
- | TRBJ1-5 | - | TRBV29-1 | TGCAGCGTTGATACAGGGACTCAGCCCCAGCATTTT | CSVDTGTQPQHF
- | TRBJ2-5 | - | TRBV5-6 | TGTGCCAGCAGCTTGCTCCTCCAGTACCAAGAGACCCAGTACTTC | CASSLLLQYQETQYF
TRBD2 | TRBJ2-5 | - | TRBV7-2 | TGTGCCAGCAGCCCTCCGCGACTAGCGGGAGTTGAGACCCAGTACTTC | CASSPPRLAGVETQYF
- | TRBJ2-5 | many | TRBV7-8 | TGTGCCAGCAGCTTTCGACCCGTCCAAGAGACCCAGTACTTC | CASSFRPVQETQYF
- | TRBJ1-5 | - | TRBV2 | TGTGCCAGTCCACCGGGACACCAAAATCAGCCCCAGCATTTT | CASPPGHQNQPQHF
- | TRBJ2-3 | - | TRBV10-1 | TGCGCCAGCAGTGCAGGCCTGGAAACAGATACGCAGTATTTT | CASSAGLETDTQYF
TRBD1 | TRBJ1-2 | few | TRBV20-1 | TGCAGTGTTCCGGGACAGGGGGAATATGGCTACACCTTC | CSVPGQGEYGYTF
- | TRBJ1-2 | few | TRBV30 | TGTGCCTGGAAGGACCCGGACTATGGCTACACCTTC | CAWKDPDYGYTF
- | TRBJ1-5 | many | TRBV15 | TGTGCCACCGGGGACTACTCTCAGCCCCAGCATTTT | CATGDYSQPQHF
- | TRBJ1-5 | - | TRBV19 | TGTGCCAGTAGTTTAGGCATAAGGGATCAGCCCCAGCATTTT | CASSLGIRDQPQHF
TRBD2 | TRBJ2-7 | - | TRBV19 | TGTGCCAGTAGTATAGAGGGGCGGTCCAGCGGGAGCGTCTACGAGCAGTACTTC | CASSIEGRSSGSVYEQYF
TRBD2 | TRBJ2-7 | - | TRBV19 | TGTGCCAGTAGTTCCCAGCGGGAGGGCCTCTACGAGCAGTACTTC | CASSSQREGLYEQYF
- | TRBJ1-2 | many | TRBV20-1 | TGCAGTGCTAGAACCCAGGGTAACTATGGCTACACCTTC | CSARTQGNYGYTF
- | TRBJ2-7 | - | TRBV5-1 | TGCGCCAGCAGCCCCGCGGAGGGTGACTACGAGCAGTACTTC | CASSPAEGDYEQYF
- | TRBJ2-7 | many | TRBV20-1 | TGCAGTGCTGAGGGGCAGGGGGGAACCTACGAGCAGTACTTC | CSAEGQGGTYEQYF
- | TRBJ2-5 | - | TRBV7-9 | TGTGCCGGCAGCTCACGGAGTGGGGGCAGAGAGACCCAGTACTTC | CAGSSRSGGRETQYF
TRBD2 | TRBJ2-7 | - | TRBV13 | TGTGCCAGCAGCTCCGGACTAGCGGGACTGTTTGAGCAGTACTTC | CASSSGLAGLFEQYF
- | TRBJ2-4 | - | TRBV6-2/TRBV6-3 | TGTGCCAGTTCTAGAGTTGGTGACATTCAGTACTTC | CASSRVGDIQYF
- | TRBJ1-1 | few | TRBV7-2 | TGTGCCAGCAGCTTAGAGTGGTCAAACACTGAAGCTTTCTTT | CASSLEWSNTEAFF
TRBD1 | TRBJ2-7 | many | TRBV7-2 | TGTGCCAGCAGCCTCGACAGGGCATACGAGCAGTACTTC | CASSLDRAYEQYF
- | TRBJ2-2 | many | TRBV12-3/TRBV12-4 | TGTGCCAGCAGTACAGGGGACTACACCGGGGAGCTGTTTTTT | CASSTGDYTGELFF
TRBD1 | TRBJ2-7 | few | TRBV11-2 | TGTGCCAGCAGCGGCCGGGACAGGGGGGTTACCTACGAGCAGTACTTC | CASSGRDRGVTYEQYF
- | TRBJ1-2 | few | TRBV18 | TGTGCCAGCTCACCACCCAGCCGGGGGGGAAAACCATCTAACTATGGCTACACCTTC | CASSPPSRGGKPSNYGYTF
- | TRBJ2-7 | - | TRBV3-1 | TGTGCCAGCAGCCAAGGGATTCGCTACGAGCAGTACTTC | CASSQGIRYEQYF
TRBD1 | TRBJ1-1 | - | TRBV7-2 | TGTGCCAGCAGCTCTCTACCTCCGACAGGGTTGAACACTGAAGCTTTCTTT | CASSSLPPTGLNTEAFF
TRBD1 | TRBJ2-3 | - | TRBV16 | TGTGCCAGCGGCCAATCCTTACAGGGGAGAGATACGCAGTATTTT | CASGQSLQGRDTQYF
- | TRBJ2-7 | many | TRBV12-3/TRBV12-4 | TGTGCCAGCAGTTTATCCCCCATTCTTCCATCCTACGAGCAGTACTTC | CASSLSPILPSYEQYF